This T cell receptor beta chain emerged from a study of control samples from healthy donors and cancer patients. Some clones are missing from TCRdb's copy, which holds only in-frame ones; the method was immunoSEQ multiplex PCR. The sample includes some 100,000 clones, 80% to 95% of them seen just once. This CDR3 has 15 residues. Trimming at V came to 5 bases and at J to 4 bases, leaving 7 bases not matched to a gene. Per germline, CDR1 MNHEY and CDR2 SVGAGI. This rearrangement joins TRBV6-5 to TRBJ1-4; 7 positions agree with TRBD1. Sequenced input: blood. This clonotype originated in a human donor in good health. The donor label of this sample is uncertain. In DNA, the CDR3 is TGTGCCAGCAGTCCAACGGGACAGAATAATGAAAAACTGTTTTTT. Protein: CASSPTGQNNEKLFF.